This T cell receptor (beta chain) appears in the sequencing data of a study of cytomegalovirus exposure and HLA in healthy donors. The wider study: In a later analysis, the approximately 110 validation repertoires were reported to have used the same platform as the roughly 700 first-cohort repertoires.

CDR3 length equals 15 residues. Trimming shortened V by 2 bases and J by 1 base, and 9 bases separated the two germline ends. In germline, CDR1 is SGDLS, CDR2 YYNGEE. Findings and caveats of the study: Most observed TCR sequences were rare, whereas some public TCRs were detected in many donors. The study put 150 or so TCR beta chains on its list as cytomegalovirus-associated.

The donors were members of the roughly 120-subject validation cohort (separate from the roughly 660-subject first cohort). Comments on this clone: The antigen is not known.

Libraries were prepared by immunoSEQ multiplex PCR; TCRdb keeps only in-frame clonotypes and omits some of them. The data show around 130,000 clones, about 90% seen once. The rearrangement joins TRBV9 to TRBJ2-2, with a possible D match to TRBD2 (5 bases). This receptor was obtained from a man aged 25-40 years in good health and CMV-seronegative. Sequencing input: PBMCs. DNA for the CDR3: TGTGCCAGCAGCGTTTTCGGGGAGAACACCGGGGAGCTGTTTTTT. Amino acids: CASSVFGENTGELFF.